The clone carrying this TCR beta chain has ten or more counts. Its antigen is undetermined. The data were taken from a study of glioma-infiltrating T cells. The iRepertoire nested amplicon-rescue multiplex PCR amplified TCR alpha and beta CDR3s from RNA. Each CDR3 protein gets one entry after TCRdb re-called the multiplex PCR reads with MiXCR. The table records about 93,000 distinct CDR3 sequences, approximately 40% of them present only once. Whole-study findings and limits: Non-neoplastic patients had below-expected tissue-blood divergence, while all gliomas exceeded expectation.

The CDR3 has 16 residues. The V gene lost 3 bases and the J gene lost 5 bases, with 16 bases spanning the gap. Germline CDR1 and CDR2: MGHDK and SYGVNS. The clonotype originates from a human donor with low-grade glioma or glioblastoma, undergoing nonglioma brain surgery, or in good health (not recorded which). The gene calls are TRBV25-1 and TRBJ1-4, with a possible D match to TRBD1 (5 bases). Sequencing used glioma tissue, nonneoplastic brain tissue, or PBMCs (not recorded which). CDR3: CASSDSSRAGNEKLFF. As DNA, the CDR3 is TGTGCCAGCAGTGATTCCTCCAGGGCTGGAAATGAAAAACTGTTTTTT.